This TCR beta chain was sequenced in a study of tumor-infiltrating lymphocytes in oesophageal squamous cell carcinoma. Trimming removed 0 bases from V and 5 bases from J, with 7 bases in between. The CDR3 totals 13 residues. Looked up from germline, CDR1 is ENHRY and CDR2 is SYGVKD. There are many counts of this clonotype. TCRdb processed the PCR reads anew with MiXCR; each CDR3 protein has one entry. The sample records just under 20,000 distinct CDR3 sequences, 39% being singletons. The TCR comes from a male donor with esophageal squamous cell carcinoma. Sequencing used esophageal tumor tissue. The chain uses TRBV10-3 and TRBJ1-2; the D is unclear. CDR3 sequence reads: CAISESPDYGYTF. The DNA of the CDR3 is TGTGCCATCAGTGAGTCCCCCGATTATGGCTACACCTTC.